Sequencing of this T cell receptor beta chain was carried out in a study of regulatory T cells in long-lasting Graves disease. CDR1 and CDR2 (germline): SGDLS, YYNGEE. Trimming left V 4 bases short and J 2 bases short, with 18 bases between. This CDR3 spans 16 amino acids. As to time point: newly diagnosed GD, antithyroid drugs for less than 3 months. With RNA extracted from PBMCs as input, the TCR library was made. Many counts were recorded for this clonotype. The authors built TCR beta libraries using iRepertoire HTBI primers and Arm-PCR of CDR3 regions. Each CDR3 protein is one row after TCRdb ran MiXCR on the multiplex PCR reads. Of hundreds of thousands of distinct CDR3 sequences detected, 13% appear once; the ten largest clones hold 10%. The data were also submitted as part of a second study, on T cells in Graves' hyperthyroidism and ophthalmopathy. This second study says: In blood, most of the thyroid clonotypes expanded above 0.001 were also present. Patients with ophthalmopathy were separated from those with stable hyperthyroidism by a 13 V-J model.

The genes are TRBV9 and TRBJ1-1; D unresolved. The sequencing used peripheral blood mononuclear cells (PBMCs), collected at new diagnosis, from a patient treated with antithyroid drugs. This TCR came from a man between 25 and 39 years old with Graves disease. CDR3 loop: CASSPSGGPINTEAFF. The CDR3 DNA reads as TGTGCCAGCAGCCCTAGCGGTGGCCCTATCAACACTGAAGCTTTCTTT.